Listed here are 26 T cell receptor beta chains from one sample, sequenced in a study of cytomegalovirus exposure and HLA in healthy donors (dated 2017 in TCRdb). Libraries came from the immunoSEQ multiplex PCR assay. A mixture of 60 forward primers for TCR Vbeta segments and 13 reverse primers for TCR Jbeta segments was used in the multiplex PCR. What TCRdb holds here is the immuneACCESS table cut down to in-frame rearrangements. Part of the clones is not present; checked against another copy, under half of the missing clones reflect an unresolved V gene, and the others are unexplained. The sample includes 120,000 or so clones, with 86% observed a single time. The top ten hold approximately 1.8% of the sample. Sequenced sample: PBMCs. Source of these receptors: a man aged 35 to 55 in good health and CMV-seronegative.

V and J are TRBV2 and TRBJ2-7; TRBD1 is a possible D gene (6 bases). The CDR3 is 14 residues long. Trimming shortened V by 2 bases and J by 2 bases, and 10 bases separated the two germline ends. In germline, CDR1 is SNHLY, CDR2 FYNNEI. The CDR3 is CASSEIAGAYEQYF. The CDR3 DNA reads as TGTGCCAGCAGTGAAATCGCAGGGGCCTACGAGCAGTACTTC.

V usage is TRBV29-1 and J usage is TRBJ1-1; 7 nucleotides line up with TRBD1. This CDR3 has 13 residues. With V trimmed by 6 bases and J by 4 bases, 8 bases remained unmatched. In germline, CDR1 is SQVTM, CDR2 ANQGSEA. The chain's CDR3 is CSVVTGRSTEAFF. The CDR3 nucleotides read TGCAGCGTCGTGACAGGGAGGAGCACTGAAGCTTTCTTT.

CDR3 protein: CASSPDGTGKHPQHF. CDR3 sequence (DNA): TGTGCCAGCAGCCCCGACGGGACAGGTAAACACCCCCAGCATTTT. The chain couples TRBV7-6 to TRBJ1-5; 8 positions agree with TRBD1. Germline V gives CDR1 SGHVS, CDR2 FNYEAQ. The CDR3 spans 15 residues. The V gene end was trimmed by 5 bases and the J gene end by 10 bases; junction bases not matched to a gene: 13. Full variable domain (outside the CDR3, taken from reference TRBV7-6 and TRBJ1-5): GAGVSQSPRYKVTKRGQDVALRCDPISGHVSLYWYRQALGQGPEFLTYFNYEAQQDKSGLPNDRFSAERPEGSISTLTIQRTEQRDSAMYRCASSPDGTGKHPQHFGDGTRLSIL.

The CDR3 region has the DNA TGTGCCAGCAGTCGACAGGGTCTGTCACCCCTCCACTTT. It encodes CASSRQGLSPLHF. The chain uses TRBV6-1 and TRBJ1-6; 7 bases line up with TRBD1. The germline V gene has CDR1 MNHNS and CDR2 SASEGT. The CDR3 is 13 residues long. With V trimmed by 5 bases and J by 10 bases, 5 bases remained unmatched.

As concerns this clone: Other DNA sequences in this specimen translate into the identical CDR3. The V and J genes are TRBV2 and TRBJ1-4; the D gene is possibly TRBD1 (6 bases). CDR1 SNHLY and CDR2 FYNNEI come from the germline V gene. There are 12 residues in the CDR3. Trimming removed 6 bases at V and 8 bases at J, with 10 bases between. Written as DNA, the CDR3 is TGTGCCAGCAGCGAGCAGGGGGAAAAACTGTTTTTT. Residues: CASSEQGEKLFF.

The rearrangement uses TRBV7-6 and TRBJ1-2; the match to TRBD1 covers 8 bases. Germline loops: CDR1 SGHVS, CDR2 FNYEAQ. Trimming took 2 bases from V and 12 from J; bases not matched to a gene: 8. The CDR3 has 13 residues. CDR3 in amino acids: CASSLYRTGPHTF. CDR3 DNA: TGTGCCAGCAGCTTATATCGGACAGGGCCACACACCTTC.

The gene calls are TRBV2 and TRBJ1-2, with a possible D match to TRBD1 (5 bases). This CDR3 is built from 15 residues. V lost 2 bases and J 8 bases, leaving 18 bases between the germline ends. The germline CDR1 and CDR2 sequences are SNHLY and FYNNEI. The CDR3 reads CASSERGGVLIGYTF. The CDR3 DNA is TGTGCCAGCAGTGAAAGGGGCGGGGTACTGATAGGCTACACCTTC.

The chain combines TRBV5-6 with TRBJ1-2; D gene unclear. CDR3 length equals 12 residues. Trimming removed 5 bases at V and 14 bases at J, with 19 bases between. The germline V gene encodes CDR1 SGHDT and CDR2 YYEEEE. The CDR3 bases are TGTGCCAGCAGTCTACCCGGGTCTTTAAGGACCTTC. Translated: CASSLPGSLRTF.

V and J are TRBV5-6 and TRBJ1-6, with 7 bases fitting TRBD1. CDR3 length equals 12 residues. Germline CDR1 reads SGHDT; CDR2 reads YYEEEE. Unmatched junction bases numbered 6, after V lost 4 bases and J lost 14 bases. The CDR3 loop reads CASSPGGLTLHF. The CDR3 DNA sequence: TGTGCCAGCAGCCCAGGGGGTCTCACCCTCCACTTT.

The chain recombines TRBV27 with TRBJ1-5, with 9 nucleotides matching TRBD1. Germline V gene sequence: CDR1 MNHEY, CDR2 SMNVEV (reference sequence). The CDR3 has 16 amino acids. Germline trimming cut 8 bases from V and 4 bases from J; bases unmatched to any gene: 12. In DNA form, the CDR3 reads TGTGCCAGCTTCTTCACCGGGACAGGGATTAATCAGCCCCAGCATTTT. Its translation is CASFFTGTGINQPQHF.

The CDR3 nucleotides read TGTGCCAGCAGTGACTCACGTCGGGGCTACACCTTC. Residues: CASSDSRRGYTF. The rearrangement uses TRBV6-4 and TRBJ1-2, with D uncertain. Germline CDR1 is MRHNA and CDR2 is SNTAGT. Between the trimmed V and J ends, which lost 0 bases and 8 bases, there was a span of 7 bases. The CDR3 sequence is 12 residues long.

This chain connects TRBV14 to TRBJ2-2, with a tentative D call TRBD2 (6 bases). The V gene lost 8 bases and the J gene lost 4 bases, with 11 bases spanning the gap. In germline, CDR1 is SGHDN, CDR2 FVKESK. This CDR3 region has 13 residues. DNA for the CDR3: TGTGCCAGCCGAGTGGGGGGCACCGGGGAGCTGTTTTTT. It yields the protein CASRVGGTGELFF.

The chain is built from TRBV6-6 and TRBJ2-7, with D possibly being TRBD1 (5 bases). The V end was cut by 6 bases, the J end by 2 bases, with 8 bases between. From germline, CDR1 is MNHNY and CDR2 SVGAGI (reference sequence). This CDR3 spans 12 amino acids. CDR3 loop: CASRDTTYEQYF. The CDR3 DNA sequence: TGTGCCAGCAGGGACACTACCTACGAGCAGTACTTC.

The rearrangement links TRBV6-1 to TRBJ1-2; the match to TRBD1 covers 8 bases. Germline trimming cut 8 bases from V and 2 bases from J; bases unmatched to any gene: 7. This CDR3 contains 14 residues. CDR1 is MNHNS and CDR2 is SASEGT in the germline V gene. CDR3 DNA: TGTGCCAGCGATGACAGGGGAGGAAACTATGGCTACACCTTC. This translates into CASDDRGGNYGYTF.

The chain employs TRBV5-1 and TRBJ2-3; 10 bases are a match to TRBD1. Germline V CDR1 and CDR2: SGHRS, YFSETQ. With V trimmed by 7 bases and J by 0 bases, 5 bases remained unmatched. The CDR3 is 15 residues long. The CDR3 DNA sequence: TGCGCCAGCGGACGACAGGGGGCGAGCACAGATACGCAGTATTTT. Protein product: CASGRQGASTDTQYF.

The CDR3 bases are TGTGCCAGCAGCTCCCGGACTGACTCACCCCTCCACTTT. Translating it yields CASSSRTDSPLHF. The chain employs TRBV14 and TRBJ1-6; D gene ambiguous. The germline V and J ends were trimmed by 5 bases and 10 bases, with 12 bases remaining between them. The germline gives CDR1 SGHDN, CDR2 FVKESK. The CDR3 is made up of 13 amino acids.

This clone was recorded a few times. This chain joins TRBV5-4 and TRBJ1-3, with D perhaps matching TRBD1 (6 bases). With 2 bases removed from V and 1 base from J, the gap between germline ends came to 10 bases. Germline-derived CDR1 and CDR2 are SGHNT and YYREEE (reference sequence). There are 15 residues in the CDR3. The CDR3 DNA is TGTGCCAGCAGCTTAACCGGGACATCTGGAAACACCATATATTTT. Translation gives CASSLTGTSGNTIYF.

The J gene is TRBJ2-6, the V gene TRBV10-3; 9 positions match TRBD2. The CDR3 has 18 residues. Germline V CDR1 and CDR2: ENHRY, SYGVKD. V was clipped by 3 bases and J by 0 bases; unmatched bases: 6. CDR3 in amino acids: CAISDGLAQSSGANVLTF. Here the CDR3 DNA reads TGTGCCATCAGTGACGGACTAGCGCAGAGCTCTGGGGCCAACGTCCTGACTTTC.

CDR3 protein: CASSSGDLSEKLFF. The CDR3 nucleotides read TGCGCCAGCAGCTCGGGGGATCTTAGTGAAAAACTGTTTTTT. This chain joins TRBV5-1 and TRBJ1-4, with a possible D match to TRBD1 (5 bases). In germline, CDR1 is SGHRS, CDR2 YFSETQ. V was trimmed by 3 bases and J by 7 bases, leaving 13 bases between them. The CDR3 extends over 14 amino acids.

V usage is TRBV15 and J usage is TRBJ1-2, with TRBD1 matching over 9 bases. CDR3 length equals 14 residues. Germline CDR1 LNHNV, CDR2 YYDKDF (reference sequence). Trimming took 5 bases from V and 4 from J; bases not matched to a gene: 5. The CDR3 DNA sequence: TGTGCCACCAGCTTAGGACAGGGGCTCTATGGCTACACCTTC. It is translated as CATSLGQGLYGYTF. Filled out from reference TRBV15 and TRBJ1-2, the complete variable domain reads DAMVIQNPRYQVTQFGKPVTLSCSQTLNHNVMYWYQQKSSQAPKLLFHYYDKDFNNEADTPDNFQSRRPNTSFCFLDIRSPGLGDTAMYLCATSLGQGLYGYTFGSGTRLTVV.

This clone has a handful of counts. The rearrangement joins TRBV6-6 to TRBJ1-3; 7 nucleotides match TRBD1. This CDR3 region has 12 residues. Trimming cost V 10 bases and J 2 bases; bases outside gene matches: 2. The germline gives CDR1 MNHNY, CDR2 SVGAGI (reference sequence). The CDR3 spells CATTGAGNTIYF. The CDR3 region has the DNA TGTGCCACCACAGGGGCTGGAAACACCATATATTTT.

The chain has TRBV4-3 and TRBJ2-1, with TRBD2 matching 12 bases. The CDR3 contains 21 residues. CDR1 and CDR2 from the germline V gene are LGHNA and YSLEER. V dropped 0 bases and J dropped 2; count of bases not matched to a gene: 14. The CDR3 loop is CASSQDRLAGANYPAYNEQFF. DNA for the CDR3: TGCGCCAGCAGCCAAGATAGACTAGCGGGGGCGAATTACCCGGCCTACAATGAGCAGTTCTTC.

The chain carries TRBV7-2 and TRBJ1-4; D is possibly TRBD1 (5 bases). Germline assignment: CDR1 SGHTA and CDR2 FQGNSA. The CDR3 is 14 amino acids. Trimming shortened V by 7 bases and J by 8 bases, and 17 bases separated the two germline ends. The CDR3 loop reads CASNGGGKGEKLFF. In DNA, the CDR3 is TGTGCCAGCAATGGGGGGGGTAAGGGCGAAAAACTGTTTTTT.

This chain links TRBV9 with TRBJ1-2; D not resolved. This CDR3 region has 14 residues. Germline values: CDR1 SGDLS, CDR2 YYNGEE. V lost 0 bases and J 8 bases, leaving 14 bases between the germline ends. The DNA of the CDR3 is TGTGCCAGCAGCGTAGGGGCAGGCGCGGGAGGCTACACCTTC. Encoded protein: CASSVGAGAGGYTF.

This chain connects TRBV6-1 to TRBJ2-2; 9 nucleotides line up with TRBD2. Germline V CDR1 and CDR2: MNHNS, SASEGT. The CDR3 contains 14 residues. Trimming removed 4 bases from V and 8 bases from J; junction bases left unmatched: 5. The CDR3, as DNA: TGTGCCAGCAGTGTTGCGGGGGGGCCAGGGGAGCTGTTTTTT. Its protein product is CASSVAGGPGELFF.

This clone came up once. J is TRBJ1-5 and V is TRBV6-1, with 8 bases that match TRBD1. There are 13 residues in the CDR3. After removal of 1 base from V and 7 bases from J, the junction contained 0 bases not matched to a gene. Germline V gives CDR1 MNHNS, CDR2 SASEGT. The DNA for the CDR3 is TGTGCCAGCAGTGAAGGGACAGGGCAGCCCCAGCATTTT. It specifies CASSEGTGQPQHF.